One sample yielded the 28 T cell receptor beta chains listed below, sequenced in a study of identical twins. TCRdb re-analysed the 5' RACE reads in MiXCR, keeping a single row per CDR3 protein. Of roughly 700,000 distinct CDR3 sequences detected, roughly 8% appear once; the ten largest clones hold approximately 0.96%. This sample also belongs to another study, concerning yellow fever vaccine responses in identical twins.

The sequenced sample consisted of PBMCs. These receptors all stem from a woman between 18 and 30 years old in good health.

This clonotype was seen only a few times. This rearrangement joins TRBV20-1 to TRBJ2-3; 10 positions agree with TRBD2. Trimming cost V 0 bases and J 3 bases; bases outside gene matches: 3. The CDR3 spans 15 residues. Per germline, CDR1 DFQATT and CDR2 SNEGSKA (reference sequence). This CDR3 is CSARDTSGTTDTQYF. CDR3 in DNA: TGCAGTGCTAGAGATACTAGCGGGACAACAGATACGCAGTATTTT.

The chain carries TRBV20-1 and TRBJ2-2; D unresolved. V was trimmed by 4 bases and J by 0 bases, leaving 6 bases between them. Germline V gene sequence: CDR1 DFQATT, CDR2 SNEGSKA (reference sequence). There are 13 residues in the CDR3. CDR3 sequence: CSATTANTGELFF. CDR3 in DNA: TGCAGTGCTACAACGGCGAACACCGGGGAGCTGTTTTTT.

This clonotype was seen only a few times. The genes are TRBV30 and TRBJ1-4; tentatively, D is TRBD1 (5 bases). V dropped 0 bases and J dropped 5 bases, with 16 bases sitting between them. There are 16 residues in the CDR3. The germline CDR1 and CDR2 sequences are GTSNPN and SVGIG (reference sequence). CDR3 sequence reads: CAWSVRRGGLNEKLFF. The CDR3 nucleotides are TGTGCCTGGAGTGTACGACGGGGGGGACTGAATGAAAAACTGTTTTTT.

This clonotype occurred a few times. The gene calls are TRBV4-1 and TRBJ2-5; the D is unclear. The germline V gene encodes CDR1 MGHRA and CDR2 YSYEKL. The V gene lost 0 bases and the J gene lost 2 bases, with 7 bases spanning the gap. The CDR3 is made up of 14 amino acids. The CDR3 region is CASSQESSQETQYF. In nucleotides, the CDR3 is TGCGCCAGCAGCCAAGAGAGCAGTCAAGAGACCCAGTACTTC.

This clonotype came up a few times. CDR3 in DNA: TGTGCCAGCAGCCAAGATCGGGACTACAACATTCTGCAGTACTTC. The encoded protein is CASSQDRDYNILQYF. This chain joins TRBV14 and TRBJ2-7; 7 nucleotides line up with TRBD2. The V gene's germline CDR1 is SGHDN and CDR2 FVKESK. The CDR3 runs 15 residues. V was clipped by 0 bases and J by 9 bases; unmatched bases: 11.

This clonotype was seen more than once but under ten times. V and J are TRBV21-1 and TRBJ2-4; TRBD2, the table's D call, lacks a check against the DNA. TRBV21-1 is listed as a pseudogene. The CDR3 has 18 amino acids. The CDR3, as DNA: TGTGCCAACCCGCCCGGTCAGGGCCTACTGTTGGCCAAAAACATTCAGTACTTC. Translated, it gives CANPPGQGLLLAKNIQYF.

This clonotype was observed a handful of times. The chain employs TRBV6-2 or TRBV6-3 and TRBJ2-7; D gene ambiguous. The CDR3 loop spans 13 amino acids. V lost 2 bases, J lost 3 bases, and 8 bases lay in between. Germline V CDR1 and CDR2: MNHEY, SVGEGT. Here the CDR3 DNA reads TGTGCCAGCAGTTACGCTCTTCTCTACGAGCAGTACTTC. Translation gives CASSYALLYEQYF.

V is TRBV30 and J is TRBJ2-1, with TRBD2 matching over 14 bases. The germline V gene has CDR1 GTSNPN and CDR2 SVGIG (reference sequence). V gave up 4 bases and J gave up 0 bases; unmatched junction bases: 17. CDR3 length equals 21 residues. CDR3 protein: CAWKNPIGTSGGQSSYNEQFF. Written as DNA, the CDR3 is TGTGCCTGGAAAAACCCTATAGGGACTAGCGGGGGCCAGAGCTCCTACAATGAGCAGTTCTTC.

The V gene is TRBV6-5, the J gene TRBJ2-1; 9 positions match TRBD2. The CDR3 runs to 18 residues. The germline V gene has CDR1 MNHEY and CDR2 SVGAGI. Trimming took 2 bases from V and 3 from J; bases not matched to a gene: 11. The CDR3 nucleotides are TGTGCCAGCAGTTACGGTAGCGGGAGCCTCATAAACTACAATGAGCAGTTCTTC. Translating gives CASSYGSGSLINYNEQFF.

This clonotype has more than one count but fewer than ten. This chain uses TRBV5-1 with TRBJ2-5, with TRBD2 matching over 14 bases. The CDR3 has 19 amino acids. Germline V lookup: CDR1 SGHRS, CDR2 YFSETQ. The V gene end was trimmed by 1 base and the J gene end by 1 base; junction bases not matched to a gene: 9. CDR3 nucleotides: TGCGCCAGCAGCTTGAGACAAGCCGGACTAGCGGGGGGCCAAGAGACCCAGTACTTC. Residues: CASSLRQAGLAGGQETQYF.

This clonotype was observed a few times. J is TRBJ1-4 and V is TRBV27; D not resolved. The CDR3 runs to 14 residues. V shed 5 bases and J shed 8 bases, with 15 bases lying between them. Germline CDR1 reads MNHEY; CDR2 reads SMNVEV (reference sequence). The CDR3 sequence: CASSITLQDEKLFF. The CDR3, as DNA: TGTGCCAGCAGTATTACCTTGCAGGACGAAAAACTGTTTTTT.

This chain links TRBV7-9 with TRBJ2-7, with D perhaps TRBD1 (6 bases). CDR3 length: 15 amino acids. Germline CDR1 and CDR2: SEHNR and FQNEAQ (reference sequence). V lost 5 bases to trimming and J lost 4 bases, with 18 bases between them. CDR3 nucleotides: TGTGCCAGCAGCCTAGAGAGAGTTCAGGGGTACGAGCAGTACTTC. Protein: CASSLERVQGYEQYF.

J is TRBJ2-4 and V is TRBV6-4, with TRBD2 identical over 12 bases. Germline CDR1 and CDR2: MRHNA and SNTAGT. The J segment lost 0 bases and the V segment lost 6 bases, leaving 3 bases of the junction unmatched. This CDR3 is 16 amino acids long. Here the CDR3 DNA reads TGTGCCAGCAGACCGGGACTAGCGGGAGCCAAAAACATTCAGTACTTC. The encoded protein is CASRPGLAGAKNIQYF.

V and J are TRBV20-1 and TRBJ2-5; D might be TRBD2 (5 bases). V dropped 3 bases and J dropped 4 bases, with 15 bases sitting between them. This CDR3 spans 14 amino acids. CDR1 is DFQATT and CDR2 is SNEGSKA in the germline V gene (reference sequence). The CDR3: CSASGGQTGETQYF. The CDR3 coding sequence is TGCAGTGCTAGTGGAGGTCAGACGGGAGAGACCCAGTACTTC.

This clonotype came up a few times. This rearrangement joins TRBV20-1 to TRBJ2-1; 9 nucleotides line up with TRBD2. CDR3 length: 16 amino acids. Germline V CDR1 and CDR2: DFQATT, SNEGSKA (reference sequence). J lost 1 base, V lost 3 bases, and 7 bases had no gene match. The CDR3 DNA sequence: TGCAGTGCTAGCTTGGAAGCGGGAGGTTCCTACAATGAGCAGTTCTTC. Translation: CSASLEAGGSYNEQFF.

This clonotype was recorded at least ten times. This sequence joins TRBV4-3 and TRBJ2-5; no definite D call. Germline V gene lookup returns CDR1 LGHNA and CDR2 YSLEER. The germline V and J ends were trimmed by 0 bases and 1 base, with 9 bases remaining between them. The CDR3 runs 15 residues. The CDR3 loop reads CASSQEYGPQETQYF. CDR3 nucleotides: TGCGCCAGCAGCCAAGAATACGGACCCCAAGAGACCCAGTACTTC.

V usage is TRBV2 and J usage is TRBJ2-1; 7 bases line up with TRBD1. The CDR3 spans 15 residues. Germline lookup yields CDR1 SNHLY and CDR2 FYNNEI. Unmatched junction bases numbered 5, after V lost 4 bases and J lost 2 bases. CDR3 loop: CASSGQGETYNEQFF. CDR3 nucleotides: TGTGCCAGCAGTGGACAGGGAGAAACCTACAATGAGCAGTTCTTC.

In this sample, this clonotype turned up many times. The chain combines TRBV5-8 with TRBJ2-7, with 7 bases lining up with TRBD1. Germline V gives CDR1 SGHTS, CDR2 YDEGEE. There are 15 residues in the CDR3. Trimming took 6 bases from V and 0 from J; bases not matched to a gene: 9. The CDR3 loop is CASNRPRDSSYEQYF. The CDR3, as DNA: TGTGCCAGCAACCGACCCCGGGACAGCTCCTACGAGCAGTACTTC.

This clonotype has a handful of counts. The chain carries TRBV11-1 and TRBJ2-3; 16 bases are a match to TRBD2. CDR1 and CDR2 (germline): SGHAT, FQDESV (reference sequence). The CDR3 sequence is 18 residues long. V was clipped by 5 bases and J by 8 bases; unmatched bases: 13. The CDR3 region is CASSPTSGTSGGVSTQYF. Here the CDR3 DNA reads TGTGCCAGCAGCCCAACTTCCGGGACTAGCGGGGGGGTATCTACGCAGTATTTT. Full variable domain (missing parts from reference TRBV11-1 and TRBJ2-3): EAEVAQSPRYKITEKSQAVAFWCDPISGHATLYWYRQILGQGPELLVQFQDESVVDDSQLPKDRFSAERLKGVDSTLKIQPAELGDSAMYLCASSPTSGTSGGVSTQYFGPGTRLTVL.

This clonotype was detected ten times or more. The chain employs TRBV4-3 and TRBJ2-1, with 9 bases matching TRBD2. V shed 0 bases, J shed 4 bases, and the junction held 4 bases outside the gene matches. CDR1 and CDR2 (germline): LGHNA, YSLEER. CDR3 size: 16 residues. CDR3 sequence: CASSQDQLAGYNEQFF. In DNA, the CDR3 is TGCGCCAGCAGCCAAGATCAGCTAGCGGGATACAATGAGCAGTTCTTC.

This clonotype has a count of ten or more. CDR3 DNA: TGTGCCAGCAGAACTGACAGGGTTACCTACGAGCAGTACTTC. It encodes CASRTDRVTYEQYF. The chain joins TRBV12-3 or TRBV12-4 to TRBJ2-7; TRBD1 matches at 7 bases. Trimming removed 6 bases from V and 2 bases from J; junction bases left unmatched: 7. The CDR3 sequence is 14 residues long.

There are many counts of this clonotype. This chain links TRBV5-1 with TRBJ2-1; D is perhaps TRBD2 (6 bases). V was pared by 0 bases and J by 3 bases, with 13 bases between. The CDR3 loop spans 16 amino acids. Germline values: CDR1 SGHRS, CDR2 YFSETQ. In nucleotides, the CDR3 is TGCGCCAGCAGCTTGGCCAGGTTGCGGGGCTACAATGAGCAGTTCTTC. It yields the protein CASSLARLRGYNEQFF.

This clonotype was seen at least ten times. The CDR3 nucleotides are TGCAGCGCTGGACAGATTGAAGCTTTCTTT. Residues: CSAGQIEAFF. This rearrangement joins TRBV29-1 to TRBJ1-1; a possible D gene is TRBD1 (6 bases). Germline CDR1 reads SQVTM; CDR2 reads ANQGSEA. The CDR3 spans 10 residues. V gave up 7 bases and J gave up 7 bases, with 10 bases separating them.

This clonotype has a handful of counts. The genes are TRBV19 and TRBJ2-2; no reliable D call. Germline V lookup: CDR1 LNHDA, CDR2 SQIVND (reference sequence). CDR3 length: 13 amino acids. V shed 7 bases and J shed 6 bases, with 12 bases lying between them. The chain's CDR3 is CASNRLSSGELFF. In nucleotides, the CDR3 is TGTGCCAGTAATCGCCTCAGCTCCGGGGAGCTGTTTTTT.

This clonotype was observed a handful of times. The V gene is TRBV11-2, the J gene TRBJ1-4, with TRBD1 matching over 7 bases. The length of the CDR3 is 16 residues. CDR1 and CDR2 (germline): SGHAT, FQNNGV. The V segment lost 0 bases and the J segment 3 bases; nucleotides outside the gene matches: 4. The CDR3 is CASSLDRGIANEKLFF. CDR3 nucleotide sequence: TGTGCCAGCAGCTTAGACAGGGGGATAGCTAATGAAAAACTGTTTTTT.

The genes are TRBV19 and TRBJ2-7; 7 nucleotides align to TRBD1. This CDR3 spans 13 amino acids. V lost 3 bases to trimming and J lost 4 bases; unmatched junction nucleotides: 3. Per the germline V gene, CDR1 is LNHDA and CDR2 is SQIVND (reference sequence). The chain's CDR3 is CASSIGTEYEQYF. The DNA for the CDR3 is TGTGCCAGTAGTATTGGGACAGAATACGAGCAGTACTTC.

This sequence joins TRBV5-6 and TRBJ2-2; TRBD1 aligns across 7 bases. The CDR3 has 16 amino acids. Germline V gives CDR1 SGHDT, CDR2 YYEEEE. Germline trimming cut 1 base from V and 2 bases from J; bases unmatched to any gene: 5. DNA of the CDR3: TGTGCCAGCAGCTTGTCCGGGACAGTTAACACCGGGGAGCTGTTTTTT. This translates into CASSLSGTVNTGELFF.

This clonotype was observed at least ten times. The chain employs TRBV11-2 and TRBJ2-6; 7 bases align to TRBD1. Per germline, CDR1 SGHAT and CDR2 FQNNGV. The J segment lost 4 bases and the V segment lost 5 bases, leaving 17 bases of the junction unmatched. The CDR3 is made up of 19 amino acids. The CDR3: CASSPPGYRGLSGANVLTF. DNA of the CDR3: TGTGCCAGCAGCCCCCCCGGGTACAGGGGCCTTTCGGGGGCCAACGTCCTGACTTTC.